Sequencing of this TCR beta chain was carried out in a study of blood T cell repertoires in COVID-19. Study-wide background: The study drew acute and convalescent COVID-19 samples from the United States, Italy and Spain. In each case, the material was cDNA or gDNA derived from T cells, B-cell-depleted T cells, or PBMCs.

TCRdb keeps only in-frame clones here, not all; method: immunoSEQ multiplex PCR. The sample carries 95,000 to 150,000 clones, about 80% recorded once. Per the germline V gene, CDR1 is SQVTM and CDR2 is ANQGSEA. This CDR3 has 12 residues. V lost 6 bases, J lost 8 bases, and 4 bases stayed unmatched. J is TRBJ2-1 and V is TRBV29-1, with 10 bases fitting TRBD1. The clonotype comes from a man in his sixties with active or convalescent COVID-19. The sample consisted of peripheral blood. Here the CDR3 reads CSVGDRGHEQFF. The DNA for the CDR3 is TGCAGCGTGGGGGACAGGGGCCATGAGCAGTTCTTC.